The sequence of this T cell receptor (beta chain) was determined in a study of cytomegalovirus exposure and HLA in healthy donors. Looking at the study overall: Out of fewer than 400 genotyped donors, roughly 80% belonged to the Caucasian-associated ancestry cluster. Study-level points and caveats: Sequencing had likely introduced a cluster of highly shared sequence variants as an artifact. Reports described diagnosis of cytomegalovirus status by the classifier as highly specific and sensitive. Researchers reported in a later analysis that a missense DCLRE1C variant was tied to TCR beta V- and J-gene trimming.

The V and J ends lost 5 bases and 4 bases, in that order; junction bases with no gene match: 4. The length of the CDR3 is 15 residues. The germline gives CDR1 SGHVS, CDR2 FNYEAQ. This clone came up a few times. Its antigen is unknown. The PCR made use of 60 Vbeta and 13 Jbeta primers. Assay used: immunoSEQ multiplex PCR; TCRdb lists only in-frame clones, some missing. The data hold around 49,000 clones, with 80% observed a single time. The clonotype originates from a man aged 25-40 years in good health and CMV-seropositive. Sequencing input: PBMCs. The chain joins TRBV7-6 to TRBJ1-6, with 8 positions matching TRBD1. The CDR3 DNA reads TGTGCCAGCAGCGCGACAGGGGCATATAATTCACCCCTCCACTTT. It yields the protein CASSATGAYNSPLHF.